This TCR beta chain was profiled in a study of early T cells in non-severe SARS-CoV-2 infection. Individual cDNA molecules each received unique molecular identifiers attached to them. Via MiXCR, TCRdb re-called the 5' RACE reads, giving one row per CDR3 protein. Altogether more than 60,000 distinct CDR3 sequences are present, around 11% being singletons, with the ten largest covering approximately 1.2%. This clonotype has a count of ten or more. Trimming cost V 6 bases and J 1 base, with 13 bases left between them. The CDR3 length is 15 residues. The receptor was isolated from an adult who was a healthcare worker with PCR-confirmed SARS-CoV-2 infection or an uninfected control (not recorded which). The donor label of this sample is uncertain. The sequencing here drew on whole blood, taken at baseline. The chain employs TRBV12-3 or TRBV12-4 and TRBJ1-5, with D unresolved. The CDR3 protein is CASSLSMASNQPQHF. The CDR3 DNA reads as TGTGCCAGCAGCCTCAGTATGGCGAGCAATCAGCCCCAGCATTTT.